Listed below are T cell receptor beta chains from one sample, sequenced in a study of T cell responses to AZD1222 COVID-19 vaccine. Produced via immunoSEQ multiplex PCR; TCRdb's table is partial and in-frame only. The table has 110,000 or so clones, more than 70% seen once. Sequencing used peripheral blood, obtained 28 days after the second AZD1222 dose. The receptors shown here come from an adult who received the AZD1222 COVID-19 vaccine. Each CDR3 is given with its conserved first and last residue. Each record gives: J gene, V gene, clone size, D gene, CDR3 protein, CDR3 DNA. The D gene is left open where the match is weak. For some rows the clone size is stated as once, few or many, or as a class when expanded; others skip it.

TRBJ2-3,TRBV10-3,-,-,CAISEADTQYF,TGTGCCATCAGTGAGGCGGATACGCAGTATTTT
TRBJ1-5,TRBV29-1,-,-,CSVGENSNQPQHF,TGCAGCGTTGGGGAGAATAGCAATCAGCCCCAGCATTTT
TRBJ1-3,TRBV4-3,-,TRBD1,CASSLRTGGSGNTIYF,TGCGCCAGCAGCCTTCGAACAGGGGGTTCTGGAAACACCATATATTTT
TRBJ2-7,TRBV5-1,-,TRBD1,CASSLTGGYEQYF,TGCGCCAGCAGCTTGACAGGGGGCTACGAGCAGTACTTC
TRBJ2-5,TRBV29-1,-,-,CSVGGITETQYF,TGCAGCGTTGGGGGGATCACAGAGACCCAGTACTTC
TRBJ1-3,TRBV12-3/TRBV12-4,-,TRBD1,CASSRQGTIYF,TGTGCCAGCAGCCGACAGGGGACCATATATTTT
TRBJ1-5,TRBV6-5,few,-,CASSREENQPQHF,TGTGCCAGCAGTAGGGAAGAGAATCAGCCCCAGCATTTT
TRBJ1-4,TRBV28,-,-,CASKDSRTEKLFF,TGTGCCAGCAAGGACAGTAGAACTGAAAAACTGTTTTTT
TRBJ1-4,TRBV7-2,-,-,CASSLGAGENRLFF,TGTGCCAGCAGCTTAGGTGCCGGGGAGAATCGACTGTTTTTT
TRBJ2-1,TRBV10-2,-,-,CASSEAGDNEQFF,TGCGCCAGCAGTGAGGCCGGGGATAATGAGCAGTTCTTC
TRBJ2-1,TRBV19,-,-,CASSKRTTSGQGGHEQFF,TGTGCCAGTAGTAAAAGAACAACCTCCGGGCAGGGGGGTCATGAGCAGTTCTTC
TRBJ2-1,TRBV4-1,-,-,CASSQFSLSGRGSVDNEQFF,TGCGCCAGCAGCCAATTCAGCCTTAGCGGAAGGGGTTCAGTGGACAATGAGCAGTTCTTC
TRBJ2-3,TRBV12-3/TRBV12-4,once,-,CASSLRYTDTQYF,TGTGCCAGCAGTTTACGATACACAGATACGCAGTATTTT
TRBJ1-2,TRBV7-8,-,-,CASSHDRRPISNYGYTF,TGTGCCAGCAGCCACGACAGGAGACCAATTTCTAACTATGGCTACACCTTC
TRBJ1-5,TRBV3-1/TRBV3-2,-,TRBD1,CASSQAPPGQGAQPQHF,TGTGCCAGCAGCCAAGCTCCTCCGGGACAGGGGGCTCAGCCCCAGCATTTT
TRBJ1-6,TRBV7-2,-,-,CASSLIQGNSPLHF,TGTGCCAGCAGCTTAATCCAGGGCAATTCACCCCTCCACTTT
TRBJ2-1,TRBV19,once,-,CAAGSSPSNEQFF,TGTGCCGCCGGCTCCAGCCCTTCCAATGAGCAGTTCTTC
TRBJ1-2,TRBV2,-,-,CASTPNYGYTF,TGTGCCAGCACTCCCAACTATGGCTACACCTTC
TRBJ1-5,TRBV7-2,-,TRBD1,CASSSRQGENSNQPQHF,TGTGCCAGCAGTTCAAGACAGGGGGAGAATAGCAATCAGCCCCAGCATTTT
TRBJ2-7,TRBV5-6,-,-,CASSLFLGDEQYF,TGTGCCAGCAGCTTGTTCCTGGGGGACGAGCAGTACTTC
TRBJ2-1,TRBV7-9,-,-,CASSSPYYNEQFF,TGTGCCAGCAGCTCCCCGTATTACAATGAGCAGTTCTTC
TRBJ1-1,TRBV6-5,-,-,CASIQGGEGEAFF,TGTGCCAGCATTCAAGGGGGGGAGGGGGAAGCTTTCTTT
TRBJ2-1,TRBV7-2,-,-,CASSSVGGWKYNEQFF,TGTGCCAGCAGCTCCGTTGGGGGGTGGAAATACAATGAGCAGTTCTTC
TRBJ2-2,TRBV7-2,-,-,CASSLGFANTGELFF,TGTGCCAGCAGCTTAGGGTTCGCGAACACCGGGGAGCTGTTTTTT
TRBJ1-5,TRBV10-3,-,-,CAISEDRSQPQHF,TGTGCCATCAGTGAAGACAGGAGTCAGCCCCAGCATTTT
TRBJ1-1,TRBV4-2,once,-,CASSQDDGLVNTEAFF,TGTGCCAGCAGCCAAGATGATGGGCTGGTGAACACTGAAGCTTTCTTT
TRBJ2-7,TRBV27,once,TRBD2,CASSSTSGGLYSEQYF,TGTGCCAGCAGCAGTACTAGCGGGGGGTTGTACTCCGAGCAGTACTTC
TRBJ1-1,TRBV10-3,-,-,CAISGWNTEAFF,TGTGCCATCAGTGGTTGGAACACTGAAGCTTTCTTT
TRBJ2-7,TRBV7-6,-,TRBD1,CASSPRDRATYEQYF,TGTGCCAGCAGTCCCCGGGACAGAGCGACCTACGAGCAGTACTTC
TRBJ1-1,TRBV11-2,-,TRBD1,CASSVDRAKAFF,TGTGCCAGCAGCGTCGACAGGGCCAAAGCTTTCTTT
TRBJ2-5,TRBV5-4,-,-,CASSLAFGTHQETQYF,TGTGCCAGCAGCTTGGCCTTTGGGACTCACCAAGAGACCCAGTACTTC
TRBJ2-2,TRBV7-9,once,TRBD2,CASSISGSTGELFF,TGTGCCAGCAGCATTAGCGGGAGTACCGGGGAGCTGTTTTTT
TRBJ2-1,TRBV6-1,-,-,CASSEALRPSYNEQFF,TGTGCCAGCAGTGAAGCGTTGCGCCCCTCCTACAATGAGCAGTTCTTC
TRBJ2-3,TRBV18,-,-,CASSPTLTDTQYF,TGTGCCAGCTCACCAACGCTGACAGATACGCAGTATTTT
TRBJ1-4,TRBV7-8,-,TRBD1,CASSPMGTGYEKLFF,TGTGCCAGCAGCCCCATGGGGACAGGGTATGAAAAACTGTTTTTT
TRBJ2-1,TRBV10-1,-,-,CASSESLGPEGGPRNEQFF,TGCGCCAGCAGTGAGTCTCTTGGGCCGGAGGGGGGGCCGCGGAATGAGCAGTTCTTC
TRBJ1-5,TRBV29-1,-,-,CSVVLQAGNQPQHF,TGCAGCGTTGTCCTGCAGGCCGGCAATCAGCCCCAGCATTTT
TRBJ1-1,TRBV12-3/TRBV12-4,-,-,CASSKQVNTEAFF,TGTGCCAGCAGCAAACAGGTGAACACTGAAGCTTTCTTT
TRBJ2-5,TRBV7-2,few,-,CASSLALGGQETQYF,TGTGCCAGCAGCTTAGCCTTAGGGGGTCAAGAGACCCAGTACTTC
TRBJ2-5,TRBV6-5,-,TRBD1,CASSPYRGQETQYF,TGTGCCAGCAGTCCATACAGGGGTCAAGAGACCCAGTACTTC
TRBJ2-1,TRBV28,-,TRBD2,CASRRLAGGPGNEQFF,TGTGCCAGCAGACGACTAGCGGGGGGGCCGGGGAATGAGCAGTTCTTC
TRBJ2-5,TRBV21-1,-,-,CASRASGGTETQYF,TGTGCCAGCAGAGCTAGCGGGGGTACGGAGACCCAGTACTTC
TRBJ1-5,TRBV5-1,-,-,CASSLGVAQPQHF,TGCGCCAGCAGCTTAGGGGTTGCTCAGCCCCAGCATTTT
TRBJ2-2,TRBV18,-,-,CASSPPMGVNTGELFF,TGTGCCAGCTCACCACCCATGGGGGTCAACACCGGGGAGCTGTTTTTT
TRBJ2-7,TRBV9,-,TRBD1,CASSVESVTGLYEQYF,TGTGCCAGCAGCGTAGAGAGTGTGACAGGGCTCTACGAGCAGTACTTC
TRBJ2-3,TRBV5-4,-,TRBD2,CASSLGSGGTTDTQYF,TGTGCCAGCAGCTTGGGGAGCGGGGGCACCACAGATACGCAGTATTTT
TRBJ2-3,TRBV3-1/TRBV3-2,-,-,CASSQNTDTQYF,TGTGCCAGCAGCCAAAACACAGATACGCAGTATTTT